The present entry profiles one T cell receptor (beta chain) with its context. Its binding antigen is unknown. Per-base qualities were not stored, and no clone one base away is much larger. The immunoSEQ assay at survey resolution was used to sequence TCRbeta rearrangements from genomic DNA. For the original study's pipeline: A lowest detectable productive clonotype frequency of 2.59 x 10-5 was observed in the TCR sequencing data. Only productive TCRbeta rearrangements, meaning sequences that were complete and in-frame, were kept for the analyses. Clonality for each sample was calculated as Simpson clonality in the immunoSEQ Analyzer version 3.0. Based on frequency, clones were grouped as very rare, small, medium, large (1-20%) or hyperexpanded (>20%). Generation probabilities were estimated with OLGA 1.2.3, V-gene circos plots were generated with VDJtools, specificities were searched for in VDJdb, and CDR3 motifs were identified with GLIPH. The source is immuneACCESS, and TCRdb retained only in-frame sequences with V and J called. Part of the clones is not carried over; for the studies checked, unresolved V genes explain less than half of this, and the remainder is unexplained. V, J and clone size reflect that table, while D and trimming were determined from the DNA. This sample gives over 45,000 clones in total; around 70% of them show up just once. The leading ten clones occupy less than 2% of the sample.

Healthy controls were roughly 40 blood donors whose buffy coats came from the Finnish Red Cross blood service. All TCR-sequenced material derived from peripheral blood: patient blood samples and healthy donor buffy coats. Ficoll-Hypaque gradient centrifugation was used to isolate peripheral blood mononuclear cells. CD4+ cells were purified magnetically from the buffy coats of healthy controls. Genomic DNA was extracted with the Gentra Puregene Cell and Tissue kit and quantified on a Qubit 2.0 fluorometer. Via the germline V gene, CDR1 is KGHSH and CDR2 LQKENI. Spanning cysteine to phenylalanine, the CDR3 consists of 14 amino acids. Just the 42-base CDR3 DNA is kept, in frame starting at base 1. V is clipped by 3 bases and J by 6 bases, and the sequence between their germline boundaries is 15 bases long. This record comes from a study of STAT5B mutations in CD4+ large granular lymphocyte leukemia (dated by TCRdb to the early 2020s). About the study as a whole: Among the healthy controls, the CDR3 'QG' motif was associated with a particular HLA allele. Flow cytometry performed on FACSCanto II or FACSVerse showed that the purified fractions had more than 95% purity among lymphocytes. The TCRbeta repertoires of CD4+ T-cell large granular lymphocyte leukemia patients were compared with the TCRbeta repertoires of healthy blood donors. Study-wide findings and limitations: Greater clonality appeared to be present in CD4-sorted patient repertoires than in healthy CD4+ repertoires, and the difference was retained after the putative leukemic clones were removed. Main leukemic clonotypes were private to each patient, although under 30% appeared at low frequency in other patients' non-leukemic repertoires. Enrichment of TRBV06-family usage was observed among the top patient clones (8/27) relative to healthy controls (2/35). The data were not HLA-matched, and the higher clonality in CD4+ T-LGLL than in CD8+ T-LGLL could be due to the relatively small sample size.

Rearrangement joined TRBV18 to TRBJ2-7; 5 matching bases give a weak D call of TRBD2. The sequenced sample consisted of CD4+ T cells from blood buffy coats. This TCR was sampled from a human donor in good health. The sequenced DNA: TGTGCCAGCTCACCTCTAGCCGGAGCCTGCGAGCAGTACTTC. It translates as CASSPLAGACEQYF.